This is a list of T cell receptor beta chains from one sample in a study of blood T cell repertoires in COVID-19. TCRdb's table, derived via immunoSEQ multiplex PCR, lists solely in-frame clones and lacks some. The sample has a few hundred thousand clones, about 90% seen once; the top ten hold approximately 1.5%. Sample: PBMCs or T cells enriched from blood (not recorded which). These receptors were taken from a woman aged 18-35 years with acute COVID-19. CDR3s include the opening cysteine and the closing phenylalanine or tryptophan. A D gene is named only where the DNA matches it firmly. Only some rows state a clone size, as once, few, many or a class for expanded clones.

J gene | clone size | V gene | D gene | CDR3 length | CDR3 DNA | CDR3 protein
TRBJ2-1 | once | TRBV7-2 | NA | 12 | TGTGCCAGCAGCCCCCCGTCGGGTGAGCAGTTCTTC | CASSPPSGEQFF
TRBJ2-2 | NA | TRBV24-1 | NA | 13 | TGTGCCACCAGTGACCGTATTTCCGGGGAGCTGTTTTTT | CATSDRISGELFF
TRBJ1-1 | once | TRBV5-6 | TRBD1 | 12 | TGTGCCAGCAGCCAGACAGGGTTTGAAGCTTTCTTT | CASSQTGFEAFF
TRBJ1-5 | NA | TRBV3-1/TRBV3-2 | TRBD1 | 14 | TGTGCCAGCAGCGACACAGGGGGTAATCAGCCCCAGCATTTT | CASSDTGGNQPQHF
TRBJ2-1 | NA | TRBV7-9 | TRBD2 | 14 | TGTGCCAGCAGCTTACTAGCGGGAGGGTATGAGCAGTTCTTC | CASSLLAGGYEQFF
TRBJ1-3 | NA | TRBV5-4 | NA | 15 | TGTGCCAGCAGCGGTGGGGAGGGGACTGGAAACACCATATATTTT | CASSGGEGTGNTIYF
TRBJ1-5 | NA | TRBV4-3 | TRBD1 | 16 | TGCGCCAGCAGCCAATTTTACAGGGGGCATCGTCAGCCCCAGCATTTT | CASSQFYRGHRQPQHF
TRBJ1-1 | NA | TRBV27 | TRBD1 | 16 | TGTGCCAGCAGTAGGACAGGGGAGAAAATCGTCACTGAAGCTTTCTTT | CASSRTGEKIVTEAFF
TRBJ1-2 | NA | TRBV6-6 | NA | 14 | TGTGCCAGCAGTTACTCGACCAGGGGTTATGGCTACACCTTC | CASSYSTRGYGYTF
TRBJ2-5 | NA | TRBV6-5 | TRBD1 | 14 | TGTGCCAGCAGAGGACAGGCGTCAGGGGAGACCCAGTACTTC | CASRGQASGETQYF
TRBJ2-5 | NA | TRBV10-2 | TRBD2 | 18 | TGCGCCAGCAGTATACGACTAGCGGGAGGCCAACTTCAAGAGACCCAGTACTTC | CASSIRLAGGQLQETQYF
TRBJ1-1 | NA | TRBV6-5 | NA | 15 | TGTGCCAGCAGTTACTCGGCAGGGTGGGGCACTGAAGCTTTCTTT | CASSYSAGWGTEAFF
TRBJ2-7 | once | TRBV3-1/TRBV3-2 | NA | 14 | TGTGCCAGCAGCCAGGCAGGGGTCTCCTACGAGCAGTACTTC | CASSQAGVSYEQYF
TRBJ1-1 | NA | TRBV28 | NA | 13 | TGTGCCAGCATCTACGACAGGAACACTGAAGCTTTCTTT | CASIYDRNTEAFF
TRBJ1-4 | once | TRBV3-1/TRBV3-2 | TRBD1 | 18 | TGTGCCAGCAGCCATTCGGGCAGGGGGATGTTCGTGGGTGAAAAACTGTTTTTT | CASSHSGRGMFVGEKLFF
TRBJ2-5 | once | TRBV11-2 | NA | 15 | TGTGCCAGCAGCTTAGAGCCGGTCCCCCAAGAGACCCAGTACTTC | CASSLEPVPQETQYF
TRBJ1-5 | NA | TRBV4-1 | TRBD1 | 15 | TGCGCCAGCAGCCCGACGGACAGGGCAAATCAGCCCCAGCATTTT | CASSPTDRANQPQHF
TRBJ1-4 | NA | TRBV18 | TRBD1 | 15 | TGTGCCAGCTCACCAAGAGGACAGGATAATGAAAAACTGTTTTTT | CASSPRGQDNEKLFF
TRBJ2-1 | NA | TRBV4-3 | NA | 13 | TGCGCCAGCAGCCAAAACCTACACAATGAGCAGTTCTTC | CASSQNLHNEQFF
TRBJ2-7 | NA | TRBV2 | TRBD1 | 15 | TGTGCCAGCAGTGGGATGACAGGGGGGTCCTACGAGCAGTACTTC | CASSGMTGGSYEQYF
TRBJ2-5 | NA | TRBV2 | TRBD1 | 17 | TGTGCCAGCAGACCCCGACAGGGGGCGTTTTGGCAAGAGACCCAGTACTTC | CASRPRQGAFWQETQYF
TRBJ2-5 | NA | TRBV25-1 | NA | 16 | TGTGCCAGCAGCAAGACGCTTCACAGATCCCAAGAGACCCAGTACTTC | CASSKTLHRSQETQYF
TRBJ1-5 | NA | TRBV3-1/TRBV3-2 | NA | 13 | TGTGCCAGCAGCCAATCCAGGGTGGGACCCCAGCATTTT | CASSQSRVGPQHF
TRBJ2-1 | NA | TRBV25-1 | TRBD1 | 18 | TGTGCCAGCAGTGATCCCATTACCTCCGGGACAGGGGAAAATGAGCAGTTCTTC | CASSDPITSGTGENEQFF
TRBJ1-1 | NA | TRBV18 | NA | 16 | TGTGCCAGCTCACCACGCCCTAAAAGCACGAACACTGAAGCTTTCTTT | CASSPRPKSTNTEAFF
TRBJ1-4 | NA | TRBV19 | NA | 17 | TGTGCCAGTAGTTCCCGGGGGGCCATTGCAACTAATGAAAAACTGTTTTTT | CASSSRGAIATNEKLFF
TRBJ1-6 | NA | TRBV7-2 | TRBD1 | 16 | TGTGCCAGCAGCTACAGGGGCGAGGGTCTCTATTCACCCCTCCACTTT | CASSYRGEGLYSPLHF